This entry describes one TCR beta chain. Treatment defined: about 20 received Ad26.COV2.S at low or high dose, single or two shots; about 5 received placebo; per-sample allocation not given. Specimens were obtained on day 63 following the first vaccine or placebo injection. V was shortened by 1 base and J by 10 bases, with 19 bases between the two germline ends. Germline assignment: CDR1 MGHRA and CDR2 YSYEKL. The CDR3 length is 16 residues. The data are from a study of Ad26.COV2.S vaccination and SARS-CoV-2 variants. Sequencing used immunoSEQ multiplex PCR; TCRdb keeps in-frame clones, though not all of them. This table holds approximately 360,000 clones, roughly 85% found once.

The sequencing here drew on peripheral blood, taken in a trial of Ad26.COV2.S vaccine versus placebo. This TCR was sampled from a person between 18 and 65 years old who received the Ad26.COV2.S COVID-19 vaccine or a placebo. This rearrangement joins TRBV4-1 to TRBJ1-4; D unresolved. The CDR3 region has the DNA TGCGCCAGCAGCCAAGGACAAGTCCCCCGCTCCCGAAAACTGTTTTTT. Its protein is CASSQGQVPRSRKLFF.